This T cell receptor beta chain was obtained from a study of blood T cell repertoires in COVID-19. Study overall: PBMCs, B-cell-depleted T cells, or T cells were the source of the cDNA or gDNA that made up the material.

The germline CDR1 and CDR2 sequences are SGHKS and YYEKEE (reference sequence). The CDR3 has 16 amino acids. V lost 1 base, J lost 3 bases, and 7 bases stayed unmatched. Method: immunoSEQ multiplex PCR; TCRdb's copy keeps in-frame clones and lacks some. The sample lists roughly 150,000 clones, roughly four fifths occurring once. This TCR was sampled from a woman older than 75 with acute or convalescent COVID-19. The genes are TRBV5-5 and TRBJ2-7, with 10 bases fitting TRBD2. Sequenced sample: peripheral blood. The CDR3: CASSLSLAGVIYEQYF. The CDR3 nucleotides are TGTGCCAGCAGCTTGTCGCTAGCGGGAGTAATCTACGAGCAGTACTTC.